The 27 T cell receptor beta chains below all came from one sample that was sequenced in a study of T cells in localized non-small cell lung cancer (dated by TCRdb to about 2020). To prepare the library, the immunoSEQ multiplex PCR assay was applied. What TCRdb holds here is the immuneACCESS table cut down to in-frame rearrangements. Part of the clones is not present; checked against another copy, under half of the missing clones reflect an unresolved V gene, and the others are unexplained. This sample is represented by 64,000 or so clones; roughly 88% of them were singletons. Of the sample, about 2% is held by the ten largest clones. Sequences were derived from peripheral blood, sampled before any cancer treatment. All receptors derive from a woman aged 35 to 70 with stage I lung adenocarcinoma.

This sequence joins TRBV6-5 and TRBJ2-5; D is possibly TRBD2 (6 bases). Germline V CDR1 and CDR2: MNHEY, SVGAGI. Trimming removed 2 bases from V and 2 bases from J, with 9 bases in between. The CDR3 consists of 14 residues. This CDR3 reads CASSYTGLQETQYF. CDR3 DNA sequence: TGTGCCAGCAGTTACACGGGACTTCAAGAGACCCAGTACTTC.

This clone was recorded once. The chain has TRBV29-1 and TRBJ2-3; possible D gene TRBD2, 5 bases. The CDR3 loop spans 14 amino acids. V was trimmed by 4 bases and J by 3 bases, leaving 14 bases between them. Germline V gene lookup returns CDR1 SQVTM and CDR2 ANQGSEA. CDR3 coding DNA: TGCAGCGTTGTAGCGCGGCCGATGACAGATACGCAGTATTTT. Translated: CSVVARPMTDTQYF.

The chain carries TRBV19 and TRBJ2-2; TRBD1 matches at 8 bases. The CDR3 covers 17 residues. V was clipped by 9 bases and J by 4 bases; unmatched bases: 16. From germline, CDR1 is LNHDA and CDR2 SQIVND (reference sequence). CDR3 amino acids: CASTDRDRLDGTGELFF. Written as DNA, the CDR3 is TGTGCCAGCACTGACCGGGACAGGCTAGATGGCACCGGGGAGCTGTTTTTT.

The chain has TRBV6-5 and TRBJ1-6, with no clear D. Per the germline V gene, CDR1 is MNHEY and CDR2 is SVGAGI. Trimming took 8 bases from V and 10 from J, leaving 15 bases between them. This CDR3 region has 13 residues. DNA of the CDR3: TGTGCCAGCGTCCTGGGGTGGAGCTCACCCCTCCACTTT. Amino acid sequence: CASVLGWSSPLHF.

This clone was seen once. The J gene is TRBJ2-7, the V gene TRBV11-3; TRBD2 matches at 7 bases. The CDR3 is made up of 15 amino acids. V gave up 3 bases and J gave up 1 base; unmatched junction bases: 6. The germline gives CDR1 SGHNT, CDR2 YENEEA. The CDR3 nucleotides read TGTGCCAGCAGCTTCCTGGCGGGAGCTTCCTACGAGCAGTACTTC. This codes for CASSFLAGASYEQYF. The entire variable domain, with the rest obtained from reference TRBV11-3 and TRBJ2-7, is as follows: EAGVVQSPRYKIIEKKQPVAFWCNPISGHNTLYWYLQNLGQGPELLIRYENEEAVDDSQLPKDRFSAERLKGVDSTLKIQPAELGDSAVYLCASSFLAGASYEQYFGPGTRLTVT.

J is TRBJ1-1 and V is TRBV28, with D perhaps matching TRBD1 (5 bases). V lost 9 bases and J 1 base, leaving 12 bases between the germline ends. In germline, CDR1 is MDHEN, CDR2 SYDVKM. This CDR3 has 13 residues. CDR3 sequence reads: CARSPRENTEAFF. As DNA, the CDR3 is TGTGCCAGATCCCCCAGGGAGAACACTGAAGCTTTCTTT. The entire variable domain, with the rest obtained from reference TRBV28 and TRBJ1-1, is as follows: DVKVTQSSRYLVKRTGEKVFLECVQDMDHENMFWYRQDPGLGLRLIYFSYDVKMKEKGDIPEGYSVSREKKERFSLILESASTNQTSMYLCARSPRENTEAFFGQGTRLTVV.

V gene TRBV5-6 combines with J gene TRBJ1-2, with a possible D match to TRBD1 (5 bases). Germline lookup yields CDR1 SGHDT and CDR2 YYEEEE. This CDR3 contains 13 residues. Trimming removed 2 bases from V and 2 bases from J, with 7 bases in between. This CDR3 reads CASSFWGNYGYTF. Written as DNA, the CDR3 is TGTGCCAGCAGCTTCTGGGGGAACTATGGCTACACCTTC.

This clone has a single count. The rearrangement links TRBV5-4 to TRBJ2-1, with TRBD2 identical over 15 bases. The CDR3 is 17 amino acids. Germline V gives CDR1 SGHNT, CDR2 YYREEE (reference sequence). J was trimmed by 7 bases and V by 0 bases; bases with no gene match: 5. The CDR3 reads CASSLEGLAGGKNEQFF. The CDR3 DNA follows: TGTGCCAGCAGCTTGGAGGGACTAGCGGGAGGAAAGAATGAGCAGTTCTTC.

The chain uses TRBV6-5 and TRBJ1-3; D not certain. V was shortened by 2 bases and J by 4 bases, with 0 bases between the two germline ends. Germline values: CDR1 MNHEY, CDR2 SVGAGI. The CDR3 spans 11 residues. CDR3 region: CASSYGNTIYF. In nucleotides, the CDR3 is TGTGCCAGCAGTTACGGAAACACCATATATTTT.

The chain combines TRBV14 with TRBJ2-7; weak D call: TRBD2 (6 bases). The CDR3 is 13 residues long. V lost 5 bases and J lost 2, with 10 bases in between. Germline values: CDR1 SGHDN, CDR2 FVKESK. The CDR3 DNA follows: TGTGCCAGCAGCTACCGGACTACCTACGAGCAGTACTTC. Residues: CASSYRTTYEQYF. The variable domain in full, with the rest retrieved from reference TRBV14 and TRBJ2-7, is EAGVTQFPSHSVIEKGQTVTLRCDPISGHDNLYWYRRVMGKEIKFLLHFVKESKQDESGMPNNRFLAERTGGTYSTLKVQPAELEDSGVYFCASSYRTTYEQYFGPGTRLTVT.

About this clone itself: This sample includes further DNA sequences coding for the same CDR3. This rearrangement joins TRBV7-2 to TRBJ1-1; D gene ambiguous. This CDR3 has 12 amino acids. The V gene's germline CDR1 is SGHTA and CDR2 FQGNSA. Trimming shortened V by 5 bases and J by 2 bases, and 6 bases separated the two germline ends. The CDR3 sequence: CASSLVNTEAFF. In DNA form, the CDR3 reads TGTGCCAGCAGCCTTGTAAACACTGAAGCTTTCTTT.

This rearrangement joins TRBV28 to TRBJ1-5; 8 positions agree with TRBD1. CDR3 size: 15 residues. Germline CDR1 reads MDHEN; CDR2 reads SYDVKM. Unmatched junction bases numbered 5, after V lost 4 bases and J lost 3 bases. This chain's CDR3 is CASSSGGAINQPQHF. CDR3 nucleotide sequence: TGTGCCAGCAGTTCAGGGGGCGCGATCAATCAGCCCCAGCATTTT.

This clone is a singleton in its sample. The J gene is TRBJ1-2, the V gene TRBV27; no reliable D call. V lost 5 bases, J lost 3 bases, and 16 bases lay in between. The germline V gene has CDR1 MNHEY and CDR2 SMNVEV (reference sequence). This CDR3 contains 15 residues. CDR3 nucleotides: TGTGCCAGCAGTACGATCGGACCCAATCACTATGGCTACACCTTC. It encodes CASSTIGPNHYGYTF.

This clone was recorded only once. The chain joins TRBV19 to TRBJ1-2, with 8 nucleotides matching TRBD1. J was trimmed by 5 bases and V by 4 bases; bases with no gene match: 15. Germline CDR1 LNHDA, CDR2 SQIVND (reference sequence). This CDR3 is 17 amino acids long. This CDR3 reads CASSNPPDRAYRYGYTF. The CDR3 nucleotides are TGTGCCAGTAGTAACCCCCCGGACAGGGCGTATCGGTATGGCTACACCTTC.

The J gene is TRBJ1-2, the V gene TRBV5-4; the D gene is possibly TRBD1 (5 bases). Germline V gene data show CDR1 as SGHNT and CDR2 as YYREEE (reference sequence). The CDR3 runs to 13 residues. V dropped 5 bases and J dropped 7 bases, with 15 bases sitting between them. For the CDR3, the DNA is TGTGCCAGCAGGTTCGATAGGGGTGCTGGCTACACCTTC. Its protein product is CASRFDRGAGYTF.

The chain has TRBV27 and TRBJ2-1; D remains ambiguous. V gave up 6 bases and J gave up 0 bases, with 12 bases separating them. This CDR3 contains 15 residues. Germline-derived CDR1 and CDR2 are MNHEY and SMNVEV (reference sequence). The CDR3 sequence is CASSRVSGSYNEQFF. DNA for the CDR3: TGTGCCAGCAGCCGGGTCAGTGGCTCCTACAATGAGCAGTTCTTC.

The V gene is TRBV7-9, the J gene TRBJ2-7; TRBD2 might be the D (5 bases). V lost 3 bases, J lost 2 bases, and 11 bases lay in between. Germline V gene sequence: CDR1 SEHNR, CDR2 FQNEAQ (reference sequence). The CDR3 covers 14 residues. CDR3 DNA: TGTGCCAGCAGCTTCGGGAAGGAGGCCTACGAGCAGTACTTC. Its translation is CASSFGKEAYEQYF.

V is TRBV6-1 and J is TRBJ2-7, with 8 nucleotides matching TRBD2. Germline CDR1 MNHNS, CDR2 SASEGT. CDR3 length: 15 amino acids. After removal of 1 base from V and 3 bases from J, the junction contained 5 bases not matched to a gene. In DNA, the CDR3 is TGTGCCAGCAGTGAAGACTTAGCGGGGAGCTACGAGCAGTACTTC. It encodes CASSEDLAGSYEQYF.

The chain couples TRBV18 to TRBJ2-1; 11 bases are a match to TRBD2. The CDR3 has 15 amino acids. V lost 3 bases to trimming and J lost 7 bases; unmatched junction nucleotides: 5. Germline V gene data show CDR1 as KGHSH and CDR2 as LQKENI. This CDR3 is CASSPRTSGLNEQFF. CDR3 nucleotides: TGTGCCAGCTCACCCAGGACTAGCGGGCTGAATGAGCAGTTCTTC.

V usage is TRBV28 and J usage is TRBJ1-4; 9 bases fit TRBD1. Germline lookup yields CDR1 MDHEN and CDR2 SYDVKM. The CDR3 is 16 amino acids. Trimming cost V 2 bases and J 7 bases; bases outside gene matches: 8. CDR3: CASSLIKGQGGEKLFF. In DNA, the CDR3 is TGTGCCAGCAGTTTAATTAAGGGACAGGGAGGTGAAAAACTGTTTTTT.

The chain joins TRBV7-2 to TRBJ1-2; unclear D gene. CDR1 and CDR2 (germline): SGHTA, FQGNSA. The V end lost 6 bases, the J end lost 0 bases, and 8 bases lay between the germline ends. The CDR3 length is 13 residues. Written as DNA, the CDR3 is TGTGCCAGCAGACGATCTACTAACTATGGCTACACCTTC. It specifies CASRRSTNYGYTF. Filled out from reference TRBV7-2 and TRBJ1-2, the complete variable domain reads GAGVSQSPSNKVTEKGKDVELRCDPISGHTALYWYRQSLGQGLEFLIYFQGNSAPDKSGLPSDRFSAERTGGSVSTLTIQRTQQEDSAVYLCASRRSTNYGYTFGSGTRLTVV.

The J gene is TRBJ1-5, the V gene TRBV7-2; perhaps TRBD1 as D (5 bases). Germline values: CDR1 SGHTA, CDR2 FQGNSA. This CDR3 has 14 residues. The V and J ends lost 2 bases and 3 bases respectively, with 8 bases between them. The CDR3 coding sequence is TGTGCCAGCAGCTTATCAGGGATCAATCAGCCCCAGCATTTT. This encodes CASSLSGINQPQHF.

CDR3 sequence reads: CASSGDSMNTEAFF. The DNA of the CDR3 is TGTGCCAGCAGTGGGGACAGCATGAACACTGAAGCTTTCTTT. The chain links TRBV2 to TRBJ1-1, with 7 nucleotides matching TRBD1. The trim removed 4 bases at V and 0 bases at J, leaving 2 bases unmatched. The CDR3 has 14 amino acids. Germline CDR1 reads SNHLY; CDR2 reads FYNNEI.

V usage is TRBV27 and J usage is TRBJ2-2; possibly TRBD1 or TRBD2 for D (5 bases each). This CDR3 is 13 amino acids long. V lost 8 bases and J lost 4, with 11 bases in between. From germline, CDR1 is MNHEY and CDR2 SMNVEV (reference sequence). CDR3 sequence (DNA): TGTGCCAGCCTGAGGGGCGGCACCGGGGAGCTGTTTTTT. The encoded protein is CASLRGGTGELFF.

The chain is built from TRBV5-1 and TRBJ2-7; 8 bases are a match to TRBD2. This CDR3 has 15 residues. The V and J ends lost 4 bases and 3 bases, in that order; junction bases with no gene match: 9. CDR1 is SGHRS and CDR2 is YFSETQ in the germline V gene. The CDR3, as DNA: TGCGCCAGCAGCACCTTTAGCGGGGAAAACTACGAGCAGTACTTC. Its protein product is CASSTFSGENYEQYF. The full variable domain, its missing parts supplied by reference TRBV5-1 and TRBJ2-7, is KAGVTQTPRYLIKTRGQQVTLSCSPISGHRSVSWYQQTPGQGLQFLFEYFSETQRNKGNFPGRFSGRQFSNSRSEMNVSTLELGDSALYLCASSTFSGENYEQYFGPGTRLTVT.

This rearrangement joins TRBV20-1 to TRBJ2-3; D is uncertain. The germline CDR1 and CDR2 sequences are DFQATT and SNEGSKA (reference sequence). Trimming stripped 6 bases from V and 5 bases from J, with 9 bases between. The CDR3 is made up of 11 amino acids. The CDR3 region is CSAQRRDTQYF. Written as DNA, the CDR3 is TGCAGTGCCCAAAGAAGAGATACGCAGTATTTT.

This clone has only one observation. This sequence joins TRBV28 and TRBJ1-5; perhaps TRBD1 as D (6 bases). Germline V lookup: CDR1 MDHEN, CDR2 SYDVKM. V gave up 2 bases and J gave up 3 bases, with 11 bases separating them. CDR3 size: 15 residues. CDR3: CASSLPDRFNQPQHF. CDR3 DNA: TGTGCCAGCAGTTTACCTGACAGGTTCAATCAGCCCCAGCATTTT. Variable domain in full (rest from reference TRBV28 and TRBJ1-5): DVKVTQSSRYLVKRTGEKVFLECVQDMDHENMFWYRQDPGLGLRLIYFSYDVKMKEKGDIPEGYSVSREKKERFSLILESASTNQTSMYLCASSLPDRFNQPQHFGDGTRLSIL.